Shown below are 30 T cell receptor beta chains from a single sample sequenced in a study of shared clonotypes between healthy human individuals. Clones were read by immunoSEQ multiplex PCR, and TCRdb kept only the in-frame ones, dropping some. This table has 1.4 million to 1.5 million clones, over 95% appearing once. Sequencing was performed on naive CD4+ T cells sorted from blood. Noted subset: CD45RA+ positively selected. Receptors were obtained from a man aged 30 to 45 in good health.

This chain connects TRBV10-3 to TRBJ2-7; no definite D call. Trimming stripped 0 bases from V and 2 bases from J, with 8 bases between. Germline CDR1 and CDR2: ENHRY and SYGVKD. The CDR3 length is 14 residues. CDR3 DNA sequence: TGTGCCATCAGTGAGTCGGGCAGAGCCTACGAGCAGTACTTC. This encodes CAISESGRAYEQYF.

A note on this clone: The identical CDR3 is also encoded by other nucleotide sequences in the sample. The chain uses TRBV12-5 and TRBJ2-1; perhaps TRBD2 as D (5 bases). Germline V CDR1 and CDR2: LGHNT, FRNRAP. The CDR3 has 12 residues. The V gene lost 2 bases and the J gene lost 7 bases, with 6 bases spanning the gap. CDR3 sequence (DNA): TGTGCTAGTGGTTTGCGGGATAATGAGCAGTTCTTC. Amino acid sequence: CASGLRDNEQFF.

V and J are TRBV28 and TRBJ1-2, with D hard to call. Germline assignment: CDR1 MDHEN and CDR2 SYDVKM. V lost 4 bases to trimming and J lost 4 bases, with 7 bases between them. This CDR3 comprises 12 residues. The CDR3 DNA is TGTGCCAGCAGTTCCGGGCCCTATGGCTACACCTTC. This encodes CASSSGPYGYTF.

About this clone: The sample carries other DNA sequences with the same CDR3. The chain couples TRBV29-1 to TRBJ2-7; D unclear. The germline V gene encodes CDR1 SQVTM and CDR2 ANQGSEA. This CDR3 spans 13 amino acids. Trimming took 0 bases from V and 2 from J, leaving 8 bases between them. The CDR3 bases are TGCAGCGTTGAAGATCGTGGAACCTACGAGCAGTACTTC. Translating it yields CSVEDRGTYEQYF.

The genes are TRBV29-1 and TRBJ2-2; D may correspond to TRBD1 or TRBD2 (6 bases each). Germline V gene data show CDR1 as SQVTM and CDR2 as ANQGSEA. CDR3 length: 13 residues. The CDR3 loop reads CNLLGGGTGELFF. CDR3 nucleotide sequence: TGCAACCTACTAGGGGGAGGAACCGGGGAGCTGTTTTTT.

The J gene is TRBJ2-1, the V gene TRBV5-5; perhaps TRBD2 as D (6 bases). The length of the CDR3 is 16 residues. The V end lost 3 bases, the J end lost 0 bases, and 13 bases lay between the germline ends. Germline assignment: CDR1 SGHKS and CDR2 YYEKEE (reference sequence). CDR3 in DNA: TGTGCCAGCAGCTGGGATGGAGGGTACTCCTACAATGAGCAGTTCTTC. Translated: CASSWDGGYSYNEQFF.

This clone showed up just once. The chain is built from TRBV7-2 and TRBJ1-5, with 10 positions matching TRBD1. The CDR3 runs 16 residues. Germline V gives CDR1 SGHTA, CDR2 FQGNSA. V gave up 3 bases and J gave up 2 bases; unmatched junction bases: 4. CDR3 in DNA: TGTGCCAGCAGCTTTGACAGGGGGCAGGGCAATCAGCCCCAGCATTTT. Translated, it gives CASSFDRGQGNQPQHF. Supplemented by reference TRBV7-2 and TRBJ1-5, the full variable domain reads GAGVSQSPSNKVTEKGKDVELRCDPISGHTALYWYRQSLGQGLEFLIYFQGNSAPDKSGLPSDRFSAERTGGSVSTLTIQRTQQEDSAVYLCASSFDRGQGNQPQHFGDGTRLSIL.

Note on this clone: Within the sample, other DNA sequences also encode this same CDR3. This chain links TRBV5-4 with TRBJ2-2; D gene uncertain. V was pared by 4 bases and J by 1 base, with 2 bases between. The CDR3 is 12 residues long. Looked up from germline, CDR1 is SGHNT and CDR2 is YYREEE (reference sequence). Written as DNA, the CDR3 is TGTGCCAGCAGCCTGAACACCGGGGAGCTGTTTTTT. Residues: CASSLNTGELFF.

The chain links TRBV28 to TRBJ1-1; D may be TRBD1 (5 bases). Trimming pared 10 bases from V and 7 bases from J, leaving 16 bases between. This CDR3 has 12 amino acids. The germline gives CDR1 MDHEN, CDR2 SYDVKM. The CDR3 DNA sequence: TGTGCCACCTCCTATGGGGCAGGTGAAGCTTTCTTT. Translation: CATSYGAGEAFF.

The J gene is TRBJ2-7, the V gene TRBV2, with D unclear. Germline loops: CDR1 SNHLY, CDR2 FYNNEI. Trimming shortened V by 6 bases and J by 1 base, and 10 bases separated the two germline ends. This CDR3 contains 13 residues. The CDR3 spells CASSRTASYEQYF. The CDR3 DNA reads TGTGCCAGCAGCCGGACGGCATCCTACGAGCAGTACTTC.

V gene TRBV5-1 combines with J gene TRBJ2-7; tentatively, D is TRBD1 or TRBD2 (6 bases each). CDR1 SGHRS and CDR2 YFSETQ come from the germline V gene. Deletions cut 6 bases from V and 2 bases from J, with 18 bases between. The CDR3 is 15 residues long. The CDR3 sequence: CASKRDWGLAYEQYF. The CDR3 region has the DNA TGCGCCAGCAAGAGGGACTGGGGGCTAGCCTACGAGCAGTACTTC.

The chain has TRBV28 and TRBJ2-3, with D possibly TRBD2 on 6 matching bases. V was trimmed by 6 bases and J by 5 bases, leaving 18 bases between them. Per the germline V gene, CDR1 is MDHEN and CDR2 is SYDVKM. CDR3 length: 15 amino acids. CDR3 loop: CASRKRGGRIDTQYF. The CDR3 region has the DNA TGTGCCAGCAGAAAGCGAGGAGGGAGGATAGATACGCAGTATTTT.

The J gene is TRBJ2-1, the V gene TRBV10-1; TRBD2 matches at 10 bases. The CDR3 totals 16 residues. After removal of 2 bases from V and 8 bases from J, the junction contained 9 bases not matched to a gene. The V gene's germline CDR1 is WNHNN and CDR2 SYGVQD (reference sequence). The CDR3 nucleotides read TGCGCCAGCAGTGAGGCTAGCGGGAGCCCCCCCCATGAGCAGTTCTTC. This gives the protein CASSEASGSPPHEQFF.

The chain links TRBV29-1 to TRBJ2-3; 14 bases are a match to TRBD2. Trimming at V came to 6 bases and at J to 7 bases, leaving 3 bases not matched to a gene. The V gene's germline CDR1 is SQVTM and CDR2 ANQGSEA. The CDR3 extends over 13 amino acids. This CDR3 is CSVGTSGSYTQYF. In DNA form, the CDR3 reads TGCAGCGTAGGGACTAGCGGGAGTTATACGCAGTATTTT.

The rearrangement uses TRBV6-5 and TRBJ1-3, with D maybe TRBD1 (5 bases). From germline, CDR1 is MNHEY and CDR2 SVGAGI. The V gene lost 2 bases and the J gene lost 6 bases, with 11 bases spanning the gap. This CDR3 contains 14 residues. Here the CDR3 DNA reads TGTGCCAGCAGTTACAGGGGAGCCACAAACACCATATATTTT. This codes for CASSYRGATNTIYF.

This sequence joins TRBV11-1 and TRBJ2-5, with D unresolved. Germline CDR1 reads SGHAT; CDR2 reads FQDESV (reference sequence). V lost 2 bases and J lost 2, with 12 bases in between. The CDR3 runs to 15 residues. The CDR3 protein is CASSLRVIRQETQYF. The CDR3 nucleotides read TGTGCCAGCAGCTTAAGGGTCATCCGACAAGAGACCCAGTACTTC.

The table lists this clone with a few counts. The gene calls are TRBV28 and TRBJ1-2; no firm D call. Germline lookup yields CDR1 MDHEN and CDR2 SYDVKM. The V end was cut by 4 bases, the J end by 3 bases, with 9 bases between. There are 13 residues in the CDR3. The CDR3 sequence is CASSSHGDYGYTF. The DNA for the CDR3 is TGTGCCAGCAGTTCCCACGGGGACTATGGCTACACCTTC.

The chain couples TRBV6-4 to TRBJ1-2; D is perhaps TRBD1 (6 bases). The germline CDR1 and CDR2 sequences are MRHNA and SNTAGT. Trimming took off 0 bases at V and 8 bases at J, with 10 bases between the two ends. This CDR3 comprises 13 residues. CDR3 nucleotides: TGTGCCAGCAGTGACTCGCAGGGGAACGGCTACACCTTC. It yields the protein CASSDSQGNGYTF.

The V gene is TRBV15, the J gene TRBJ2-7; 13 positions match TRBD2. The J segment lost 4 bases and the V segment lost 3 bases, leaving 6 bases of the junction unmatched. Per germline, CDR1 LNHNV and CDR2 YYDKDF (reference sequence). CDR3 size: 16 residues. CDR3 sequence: CATSRDETSGRYEQYF. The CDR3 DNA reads TGTGCCACCAGCAGGGATGAGACTAGCGGGAGGTACGAGCAGTACTTC. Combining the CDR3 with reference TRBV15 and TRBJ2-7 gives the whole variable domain DAMVIQNPRYQVTQFGKPVTLSCSQTLNHNVMYWYQQKSSQAPKLLFHYYDKDFNNEADTPDNFQSRRPNTSFCFLDIRSPGLGDTAMYLCATSRDETSGRYEQYFGPGTRLTVT.

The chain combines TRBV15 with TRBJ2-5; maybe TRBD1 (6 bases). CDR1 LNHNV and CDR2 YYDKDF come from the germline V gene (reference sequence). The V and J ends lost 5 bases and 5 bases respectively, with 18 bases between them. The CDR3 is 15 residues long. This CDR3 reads CATSRSSAQGETQYF. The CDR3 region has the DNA TGTGCCACCAGCCGGAGTTCGGCCCAGGGGGAGACCCAGTACTTC. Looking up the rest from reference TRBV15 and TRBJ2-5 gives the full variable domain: DAMVIQNPRYQVTQFGKPVTLSCSQTLNHNVMYWYQQKSSQAPKLLFHYYDKDFNNEADTPDNFQSRRPNTSFCFLDIRSPGLGDTAMYLCATSRSSAQGETQYFGPGTRLLVL.

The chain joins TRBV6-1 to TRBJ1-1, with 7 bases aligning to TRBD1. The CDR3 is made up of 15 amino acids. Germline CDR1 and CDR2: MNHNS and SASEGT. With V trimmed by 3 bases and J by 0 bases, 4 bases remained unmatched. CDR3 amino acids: CASSDPGQMNTEAFF. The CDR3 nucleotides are TGTGCCAGCAGTGACCCGGGACAGATGAACACTGAAGCTTTCTTT.

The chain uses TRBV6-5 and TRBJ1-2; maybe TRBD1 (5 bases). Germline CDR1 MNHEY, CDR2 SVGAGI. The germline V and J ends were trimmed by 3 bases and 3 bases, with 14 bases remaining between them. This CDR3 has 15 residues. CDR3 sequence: CASSYTRGTHYGYTF. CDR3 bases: TGTGCCAGCAGTTATACGCGGGGCACGCACTATGGCTACACCTTC.

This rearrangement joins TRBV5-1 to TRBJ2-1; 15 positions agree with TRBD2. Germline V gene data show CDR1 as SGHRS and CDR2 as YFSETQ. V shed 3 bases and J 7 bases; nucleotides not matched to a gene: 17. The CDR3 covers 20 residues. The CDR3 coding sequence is TGCGCCAGCAGCTGGGCCTCCGGACTAGCGGGAGGGTTAGCGAGGAATGAGCAGTTCTTC. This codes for CASSWASGLAGGLARNEQFF.

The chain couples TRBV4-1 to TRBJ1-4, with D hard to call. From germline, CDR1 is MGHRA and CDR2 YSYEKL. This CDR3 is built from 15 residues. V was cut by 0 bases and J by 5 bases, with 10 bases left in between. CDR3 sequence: CASSQDRSLNEKLFF. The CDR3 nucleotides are TGCGCCAGCAGCCAAGACAGGAGCCTAAATGAAAAACTGTTTTTT.

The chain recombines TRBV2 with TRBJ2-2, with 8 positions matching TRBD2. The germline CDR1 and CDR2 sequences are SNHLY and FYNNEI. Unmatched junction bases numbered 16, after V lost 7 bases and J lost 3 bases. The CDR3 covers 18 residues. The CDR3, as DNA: TGTGCCAGCATCTATAGCACCGGGAGGGCCAAGGACACCGGGGAGCTGTTTTTT. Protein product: CASIYSTGRAKDTGELFF.

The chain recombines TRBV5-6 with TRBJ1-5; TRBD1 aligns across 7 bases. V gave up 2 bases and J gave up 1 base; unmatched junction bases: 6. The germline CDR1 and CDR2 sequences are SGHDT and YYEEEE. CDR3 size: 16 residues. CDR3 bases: TGTGCCAGCAGCTTTCGACAGGGTGAGAGCAATCAGCCCCAGCATTTT. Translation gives CASSFRQGESNQPQHF.

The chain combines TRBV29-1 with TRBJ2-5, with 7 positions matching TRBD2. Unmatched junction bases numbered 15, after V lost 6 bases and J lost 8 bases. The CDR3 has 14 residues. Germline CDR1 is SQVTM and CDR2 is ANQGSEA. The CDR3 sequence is CSVIRRERLKTQYF. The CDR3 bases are TGCAGCGTCATAAGGCGGGAGAGGCTGAAAACCCAGTACTTC. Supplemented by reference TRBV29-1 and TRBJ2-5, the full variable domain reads SAVISQKPSRDICQRGTSLTIQCQVDSQVTMMFWYRQQPGQSLTLIATANQGSEATYESGFVIDKFPISRPNLTFSTLTVSNMSPEDSSIYLCSVIRRERLKTQYFGPGTRLLVL.

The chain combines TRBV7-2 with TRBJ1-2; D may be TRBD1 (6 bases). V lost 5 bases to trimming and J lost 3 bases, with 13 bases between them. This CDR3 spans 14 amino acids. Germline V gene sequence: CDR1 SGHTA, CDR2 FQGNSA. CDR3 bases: TGTGCCAGCAGCCCCCGAACAGGGTACTATGGCTACACCTTC. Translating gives CASSPRTGYYGYTF.

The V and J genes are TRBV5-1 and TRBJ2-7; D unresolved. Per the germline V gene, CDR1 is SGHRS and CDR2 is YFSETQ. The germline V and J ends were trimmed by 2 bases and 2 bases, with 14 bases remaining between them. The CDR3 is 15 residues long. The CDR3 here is CASSFESPAPYEQYF. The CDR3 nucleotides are TGCGCCAGCAGCTTCGAGTCCCCGGCACCCTACGAGCAGTACTTC.

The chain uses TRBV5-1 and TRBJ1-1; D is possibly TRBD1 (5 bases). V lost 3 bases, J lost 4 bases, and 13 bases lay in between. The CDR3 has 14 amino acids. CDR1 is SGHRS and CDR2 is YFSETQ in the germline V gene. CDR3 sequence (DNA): TGCGCCAGCAGCTATCCGGGACGAGGCACTGAAGCTTTCTTT. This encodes CASSYPGRGTEAFF.